Sequencing of this TCR beta chain was carried out in a study of OX40 agonist ivuxolimab in advanced cancers. With respect to the entire study: Ivuxolimab was a fully human IgG2 agonistic monoclonal antibody targeting the costimulatory receptor OX40 (CD134). Intravenous ivuxolimab was administered to patients every 2 weeks at six dose levels: 0.01, 0.1, 0.3, 1.5, 3 and 10 mg/kg. Of the 50 to 55 dose-escalation patients, hepatocellular carcinoma was present in about 19, melanoma in about 15, renal cell carcinoma in 9 and head and neck cancer in 9. A male proportion of roughly 80% and a mean age of 60 years, ranging from about 23 to 79, were recorded for the dose-escalation cohort. Patients were allowed to have had prior anti-PD-1, anti-PD-L1 or anti-CTLA-4 therapy, and 40% of the dose-escalation patients had previously received checkpoint inhibitors. Partial responses occurred in three dose-escalation patients, of whom one had hepatocellular carcinoma and two had cutaneous melanoma. Peripheral TCRbeta sequencing was intended to test whether TCR sequence diversity was altered and clonal T-cell expansion was caused by ivuxolimab. The paper covers the monotherapy dose-escalation part of the phase I ivuxolimab trial, which included N of about 50 patients.

Genomic DNA was extracted from sorted cells for sequencing of the TCRbeta CDR3 region. The immunoSEQ Assay was used to sequence the TCRbeta CDR3 regions. TCRdb stores this immuneACCESS table with in-frame sequences only. Part of the clones is absent; in the studies checked, under half of the shortfall reflects unresolved V genes, and no reason is known for the rest. The sample table holds 55,000 to 75,000 clones, of which roughly 80% were seen once. The ten largest clones represent about a tenth of the sample. The trial excluded patients who had a history of autoimmune disease or were on systemic immunosuppression. Peripheral blood for TCR sequencing was collected from all dose cohorts at baseline, on cycle 4 day 1, and on cycle 7 day 1. The samples were drawn from a first-in-human, open-label, multicenter phase I dose-escalation trial of ivuxolimab. The trial enrolled adults with locally advanced or metastatic head and neck squamous cell, hepatocellular, melanoma or renal cell carcinoma. Before TCR sequencing, CD4+ and CD8+ T cells were separately sorted from peripheral blood.

Points the paper makes about the study in general: At doses of 0.1 to 3.0 mg/kg, clonal expansion of both CD4+ and CD8+ blood T cells was observed from baseline to week 6. Low levels of normalized T-cell clonal expansion were also seen in some nonresponding patients. In the 0.1-3.0 mg/kg groups, partial responders had among the lowest normalized peripheral clonal expansion, particularly in CD8+ T cells. After ivuxolimab, expanded clones were on average more numerous among CD8+ T cells than among CD4+ T cells. Antigen specificity was not determined for the clonally expanded peripheral T cells.

On this clone itself: Its antigen target is currently unknown. Qualities for individual bases were not recorded, and no much larger clone is one base off.

This sequence was found in an adult with an advanced solid tumor such as melanoma, head and neck, liver or kidney cancer. Source: CD4+ or CD8+ T cells sorted from blood, taken in a trial of the OX40 agonist ivuxolimab.

The nucleotide sequence reads as follows: TGTGCCAGCAGTAAGGACAGCTCCTATAATTCACCCCTCCACTTT. It encodes CASSKDSSYNSPLHF. The sequence is built from TRBV9 and TRBJ1-6; TRBD1 is possibly the D segment (6 matching bases). V loses 5 bases, J loses 0 bases, and the germline ends lie 9 bases apart. Including cysteine and phenylalanine, the CDR3 has 15 amino acids. Left in the record is the CDR3 DNA by itself, 45 bases read in frame from the first base. According to the germline V gene, CDR1 reads SGDLS and CDR2 reads YYNGEE.